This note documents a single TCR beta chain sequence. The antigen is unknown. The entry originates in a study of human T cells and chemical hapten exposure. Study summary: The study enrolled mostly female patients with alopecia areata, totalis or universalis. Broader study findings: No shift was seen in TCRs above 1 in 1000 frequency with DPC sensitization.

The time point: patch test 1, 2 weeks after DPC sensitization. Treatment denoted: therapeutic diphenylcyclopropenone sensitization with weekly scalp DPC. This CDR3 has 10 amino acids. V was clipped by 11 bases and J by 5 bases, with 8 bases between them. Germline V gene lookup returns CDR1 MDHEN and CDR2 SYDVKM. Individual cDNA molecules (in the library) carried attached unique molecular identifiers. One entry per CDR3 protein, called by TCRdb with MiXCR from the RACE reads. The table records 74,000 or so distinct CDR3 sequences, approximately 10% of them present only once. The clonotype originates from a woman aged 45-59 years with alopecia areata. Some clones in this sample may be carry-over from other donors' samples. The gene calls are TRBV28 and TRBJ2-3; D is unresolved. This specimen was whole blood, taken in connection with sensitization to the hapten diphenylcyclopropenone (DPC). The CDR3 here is CAVGRDTQYF. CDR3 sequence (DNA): TGTGCCGTCGGACGAGATACGCAGTATTTT.